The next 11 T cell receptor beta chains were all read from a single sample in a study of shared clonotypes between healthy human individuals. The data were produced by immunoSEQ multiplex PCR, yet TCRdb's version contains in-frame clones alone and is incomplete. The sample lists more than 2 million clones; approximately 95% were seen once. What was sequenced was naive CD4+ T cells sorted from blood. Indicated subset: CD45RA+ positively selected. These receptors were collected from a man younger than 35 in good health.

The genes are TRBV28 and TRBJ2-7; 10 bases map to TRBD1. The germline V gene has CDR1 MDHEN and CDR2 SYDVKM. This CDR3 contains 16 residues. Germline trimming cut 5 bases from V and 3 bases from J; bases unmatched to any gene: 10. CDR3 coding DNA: TGTGCCAGCAGTGGCCCGTTGGGACAGGGGAACTACGAGCAGTACTTC. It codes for CASSGPLGQGNYEQYF.

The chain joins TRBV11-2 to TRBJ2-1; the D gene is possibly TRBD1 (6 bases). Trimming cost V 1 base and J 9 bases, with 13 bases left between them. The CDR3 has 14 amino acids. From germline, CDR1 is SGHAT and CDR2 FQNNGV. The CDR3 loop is CASSLAQGRGEQFF. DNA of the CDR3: TGTGCCAGCAGCTTAGCACAGGGAAGGGGTGAGCAGTTCTTC.

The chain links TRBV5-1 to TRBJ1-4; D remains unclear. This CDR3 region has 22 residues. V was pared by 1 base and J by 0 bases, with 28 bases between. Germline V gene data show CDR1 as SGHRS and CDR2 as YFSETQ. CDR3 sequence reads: CASSLSPKTQRSLRTTNEKLFF. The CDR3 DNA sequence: TGCGCCAGCAGCTTGTCCCCCAAGACCCAGAGGTCCCTTCGAACAACTAATGAAAAACTGTTTTTT.

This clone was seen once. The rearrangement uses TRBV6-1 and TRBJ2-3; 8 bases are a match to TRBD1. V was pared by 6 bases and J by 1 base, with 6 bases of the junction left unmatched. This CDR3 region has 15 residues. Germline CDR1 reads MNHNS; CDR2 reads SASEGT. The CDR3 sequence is CASSPDRGGTDTQYF. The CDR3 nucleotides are TGTGCCAGCAGCCCCGACAGGGGAGGCACAGATACGCAGTATTTT.

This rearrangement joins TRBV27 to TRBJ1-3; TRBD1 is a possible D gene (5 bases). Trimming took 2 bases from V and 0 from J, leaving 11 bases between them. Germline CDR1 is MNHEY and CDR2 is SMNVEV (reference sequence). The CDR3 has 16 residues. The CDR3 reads CASSLGGPISGNTIYF. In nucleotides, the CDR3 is TGTGCCAGCAGTTTAGGGGGACCGATCTCTGGAAACACCATATATTTT.

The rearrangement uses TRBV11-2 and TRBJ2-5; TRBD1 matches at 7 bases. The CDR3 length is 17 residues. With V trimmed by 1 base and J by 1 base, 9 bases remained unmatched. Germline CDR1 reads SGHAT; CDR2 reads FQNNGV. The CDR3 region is CASSLARQGLTQETQYF. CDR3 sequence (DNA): TGTGCCAGCAGCTTAGCCCGACAGGGTCTTACCCAAGAGACCCAGTACTTC. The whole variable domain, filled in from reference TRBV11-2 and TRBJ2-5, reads EAGVAQSPRYKIIEKRQSVAFWCNPISGHATLYWYQQILGQGPKLLIQFQNNGVVDDSQLPKDRFSAERLKGVDSTLKIQPAKLEDSAVYLCASSLARQGLTQETQYFGPGTRLLVL.

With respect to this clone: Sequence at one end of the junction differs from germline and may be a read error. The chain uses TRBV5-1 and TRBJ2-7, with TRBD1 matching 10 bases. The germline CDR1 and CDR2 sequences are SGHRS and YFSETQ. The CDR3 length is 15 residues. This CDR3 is CASSPPTGGSNEQYF. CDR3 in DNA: TGCGCCAGCAGCCCTCCGACAGGGGGCTCCAACGAGCAGTACTTC.

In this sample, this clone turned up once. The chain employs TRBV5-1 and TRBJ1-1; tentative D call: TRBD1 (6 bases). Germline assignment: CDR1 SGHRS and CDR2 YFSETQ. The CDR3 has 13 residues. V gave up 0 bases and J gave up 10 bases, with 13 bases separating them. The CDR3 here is CASSLAEGGTAFF. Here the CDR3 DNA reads TGCGCCAGCAGCTTGGCCGAAGGGGGAACAGCTTTCTTT.

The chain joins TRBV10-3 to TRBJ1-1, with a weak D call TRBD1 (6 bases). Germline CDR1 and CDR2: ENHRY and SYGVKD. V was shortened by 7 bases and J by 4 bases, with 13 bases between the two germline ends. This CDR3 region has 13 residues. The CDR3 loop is CAITQGPGTEAFF. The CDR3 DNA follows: TGTGCCATCACGCAGGGGCCGGGCACTGAAGCTTTCTTT.

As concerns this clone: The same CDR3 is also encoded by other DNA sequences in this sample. The CDR3 DNA follows: TGTGCCAGCAGTTTACGGGACTATGGCTACACCTTC. Translating gives CASSLRDYGYTF. J is TRBJ1-2 and V is TRBV28; D gene uncertain. CDR1 is MDHEN, CDR2 SYDVKM, per germline. The length of the CDR3 is 12 residues. V lost 2 bases and J lost 3, with 4 bases in between.

CDR3 protein: CASRRGRSSGNTIYF. The CDR3 DNA follows: TGTGCCAGCAGACGCGGACGCAGCTCTGGAAACACCATATATTTT. The chain recombines TRBV6-5 with TRBJ1-3; D gene unclear. Trimming shortened V by 6 bases and J by 0 bases, and 12 bases separated the two germline ends. Looked up from germline, CDR1 is MNHEY and CDR2 is SVGAGI. The CDR3 consists of 15 residues.